Below are 28 T cell receptor beta chains sequenced from a single sample in a study of blood T cell repertoires in COVID-19. Produced via immunoSEQ multiplex PCR; TCRdb's table is partial and in-frame only. The sample yields some 390,000 clones, roughly 86% seen once. Sequenced input: peripheral blood. The receptors originated from a woman aged 55 to 70 with COVID-19, enrolled during active disease.

This clone was found many times. The identical CDR3 is also encoded by other nucleotide sequences in the sample. The V gene is TRBV5-1, the J gene TRBJ1-1; 7 bases align to TRBD1. The V segment lost 4 bases and the J segment 1 base; nucleotides outside the gene matches: 4. This CDR3 has 14 amino acids. Germline V CDR1 and CDR2: SGHRS, YFSETQ. CDR3 residues: CASSRGTENTEAFF. In DNA form, the CDR3 reads TGCGCCAGCAGCAGAGGGACAGAGAACACTGAAGCTTTCTTT.

J is TRBJ2-7 and V is TRBV5-6; the D is unclear. Trimming cost V 2 bases and J 2 bases, with 8 bases left between them. The CDR3 has 13 residues. Germline CDR1 SGHDT, CDR2 YYEEEE. Written as DNA, the CDR3 is TGTGCCAGCAGCTTACAGAATACCTACGAGCAGTACTTC. It is translated as CASSLQNTYEQYF.

The chain links TRBV7-9 to TRBJ1-5; 8 nucleotides agree with TRBD1. V dropped 5 bases and J dropped 1; count of bases not matched to a gene: 7. The CDR3 runs to 16 residues. Germline V gene sequence: CDR1 SEHNR, CDR2 FQNEAQ (reference sequence). CDR3 sequence reads: CASSPGTGASNQPQHF. DNA for the CDR3: TGTGCCAGCAGCCCTGGGACAGGTGCGAGCAATCAGCCCCAGCATTTT.

CDR3 DNA sequence: TGCGCCAGCAGCTTAGGGGGGGTGACAGATACGCAGTATTTT. Translating gives CASSLGGVTDTQYF. V is TRBV5-1 and J is TRBJ2-3, with D perhaps TRBD2 (7 bases). Germline CDR1 reads SGHRS; CDR2 reads YFSETQ. The CDR3 length is 14 residues. The germline V and J ends were trimmed by 2 bases and 3 bases, with 10 bases remaining between them.

The chain couples TRBV6-5 to TRBJ1-1, with D uncertain. V gave up 0 bases and J gave up 3 bases, with 8 bases separating them. The CDR3 runs 14 residues. The germline gives CDR1 MNHEY, CDR2 SVGAGI. The CDR3 reads CASSYSRWDTEAFF. For the CDR3, the DNA is TGTGCCAGCAGTTACTCGAGGTGGGACACTGAAGCTTTCTTT.

The V and J genes are TRBV7-3 and TRBJ2-3; TRBD2 agrees at 9 bases. Trimming removed 0 bases from V and 1 base from J; junction bases left unmatched: 5. CDR1 is SGHTA, CDR2 FQGTGA, per germline. CDR3 length: 17 residues. CDR3 sequence reads: CASSLTPSGTGTDTQYF. The CDR3 nucleotides are TGTGCCAGCAGCTTAACGCCTAGCGGGACCGGCACAGATACGCAGTATTTT.

The V gene is TRBV5-1, the J gene TRBJ2-7, with TRBD2 identical over 7 bases. The germline gives CDR1 SGHRS, CDR2 YFSETQ. CDR3 length: 18 residues. V was clipped by 0 bases and J by 0 bases; unmatched bases: 12. CDR3 loop: CASSLAAASGGPSYEQYF. CDR3 nucleotide sequence: TGCGCCAGCAGCTTGGCCGCGGCTAGCGGAGGCCCCTCCTACGAGCAGTACTTC.

V gene TRBV7-9 combines with J gene TRBJ2-3; a possible D gene is TRBD1 (7 bases). Trimming removed 2 bases at V and 3 bases at J, with 12 bases between. Germline lookup yields CDR1 SEHNR and CDR2 FQNEAQ (reference sequence). The CDR3 is 15 amino acids. The CDR3 protein is CASSLSAGGTDTQYF. The CDR3 bases are TGTGCCAGCAGCTTATCGGCAGGGGGGACAGATACGCAGTATTTT.

This clone came up once. The chain recombines TRBV28 with TRBJ1-2; D is perhaps TRBD1 (5 bases). V shed 3 bases and J shed 4 bases, with 18 bases lying between them. Germline V gene lookup returns CDR1 MDHEN and CDR2 SYDVKM. The CDR3 spans 16 residues. The CDR3 DNA follows: TGTGCCAGCAGTTTGGGGGGAACCCAGGTGGGCTATGGCTACACCTTC. Its translation is CASSLGGTQVGYGYTF.

Comments on this clone: The sample carries other DNA sequences with the same CDR3. The rearrangement joins TRBV2 to TRBJ2-3; D not resolved. Germline V lookup: CDR1 SNHLY, CDR2 FYNNEI. Trimming stripped 6 bases from V and 6 bases from J, with 7 bases between. The CDR3 covers 11 residues. CDR3 DNA: TGTGCCAGCAGCGAGAGGGATACGCAGTATTTT. Encoded protein: CASSERDTQYF.

The chain has TRBV5-6 and TRBJ1-4, with D uncertain. Germline values: CDR1 SGHDT, CDR2 YYEEEE. V was cut by 0 bases and J by 6 bases, with 6 bases left in between. The CDR3 contains 13 residues. The CDR3 spells CASSLGPDEKLFF. The DNA for the CDR3 is TGTGCCAGCAGCTTGGGTCCAGATGAAAAACTGTTTTTT. The variable domain in full, completed from reference TRBV5-6 and TRBJ1-4, reads DAGVTQSPTHLIKTRGQQVTLRCSPKSGHDTVSWYQQALGQGPQFIFQYYEEEERQRGNFPDRFSGHQFPNYSSELNVNALLLGDSALYLCASSLGPDEKLFFGSGTQLSVL.

The rearrangement links TRBV9 to TRBJ2-6, with 9 bases fitting TRBD2. Trimming removed 0 bases from V and 0 bases from J; junction bases left unmatched: 4. The CDR3 spans 18 residues. The germline gives CDR1 SGDLS, CDR2 YYNGEE. CDR3 bases: TGTGCCAGCAGCGTAGGGGCTAGCGGGGCCTCTGGGGCCAACGTCCTGACTTTC. This translates into CASSVGASGASGANVLTF.

The chain carries TRBV7-6 and TRBJ1-1; 9 bases agree with TRBD1. CDR1 and CDR2 from the germline V gene are SGHVS and FNYEAQ. The CDR3 is 15 amino acids. V lost 5 bases, J lost 4 bases, and 8 bases stayed unmatched. CDR3 sequence reads: CASSVTGQGLTEAFF. CDR3 DNA sequence: TGTGCCAGCAGCGTCACCGGACAGGGGCTCACTGAAGCTTTCTTT.

The genes are TRBV10-1 and TRBJ2-1, with TRBD2 matching over 12 bases. The V segment lost 2 bases and the J segment 15 bases; nucleotides outside the gene matches: 11. The CDR3 totals 15 residues. Germline V gene lookup returns CDR1 WNHNN and CDR2 SYGVQD (reference sequence). This CDR3 reads CASSENSLAGGPLFF. Here the CDR3 DNA reads TGCGCCAGCAGTGAGAATTCGCTAGCGGGGGGGCCACTGTTCTTC.

The rearrangement uses TRBV7-9 and TRBJ2-1; 8 bases map to TRBD2. V shed 4 bases and J 9 bases; nucleotides not matched to a gene: 20. The CDR3 covers 18 residues. Looked up from germline, CDR1 is SEHNR and CDR2 is FQNEAQ (reference sequence). The CDR3 loop is CASSSLRLLAGRQTEQFF. The CDR3 nucleotides are TGTGCCAGCAGCTCCCTGAGGCTTCTAGCGGGCCGACAAACTGAGCAGTTCTTC. The whole variable domain, filled in from reference TRBV7-9 and TRBJ2-1, reads DTGVSQNPRHKITKRGQNVTFRCDPISEHNRLYWYRQTLGQGPEFLTYFQNEAQLEKSRLLSDRFSAERPKGSFSTLEIQRTEQGDSAMYLCASSSLRLLAGRQTEQFFGPGTRLTVL.

The chain has TRBV6-5 and TRBJ1-2; 8 bases align to TRBD1. The CDR3 length is 16 residues. Germline values: CDR1 MNHEY, CDR2 SVGAGI. With 4 bases clipped from V and 2 bases from J, the junction kept 9 bases outside the gene matches. This CDR3 is CASSSSRDRSNYGYTF. The DNA of the CDR3 is TGTGCCAGCAGTTCAAGCCGGGACAGGAGCAACTATGGCTACACCTTC.

Remarks on this clone: The sample contains more than one DNA sequence encoding this CDR3. This chain joins TRBV5-4 and TRBJ2-2, with D possibly being TRBD1 (6 bases). This CDR3 spans 13 amino acids. The germline V gene encodes CDR1 SGHNT and CDR2 YYREEE (reference sequence). Between the trimmed V and J ends, which lost 4 bases and 6 bases, there was a span of 10 bases. CDR3 sequence reads: CASSLRGAGELFF. The CDR3 region has the DNA TGTGCCAGCAGCCTCAGGGGAGCCGGGGAGCTGTTTTTT.

This chain links TRBV9 with TRBJ2-3; the match to TRBD2 covers 11 bases. This CDR3 comprises 20 residues. Germline trimming cut 0 bases from V and 5 bases from J; bases unmatched to any gene: 17. Germline V lookup: CDR1 SGDLS, CDR2 YYNGEE. The DNA of the CDR3 is TGTGCCAGCAGCGTAGAAGGTCGGGCTAGCGGGGGGCCGGGTGTAGATACGCAGTATTTT. Its protein is CASSVEGRASGGPGVDTQYF.

The genes are TRBV5-5 and TRBJ1-3; 8 positions agree with TRBD1. After removal of 0 bases from V and 4 bases from J, the junction contained 3 bases not matched to a gene. Germline CDR1 is SGHKS and CDR2 is YYEKEE (reference sequence). This CDR3 is built from 15 residues. In DNA, the CDR3 is TGTGCCAGCAGCTTGGATTGGGACAGGGGAAACACCATATATTTT. Translating it yields CASSLDWDRGNTIYF.

The chain has TRBV5-4 and TRBJ2-3, with TRBD2 matching 7 bases. After removal of 6 bases from V and 5 bases from J, the junction contained 12 bases not matched to a gene. The V gene's germline CDR1 is SGHNT and CDR2 YYREEE (reference sequence). CDR3 length: 15 residues. CDR3 coding DNA: TGTGCCAGCACTTACAGAACCTCGGGGGGAGATACGCAGTATTTT. Its translation: CASTYRTSGGDTQYF.

The rearrangement uses TRBV11-3 and TRBJ2-3; weak D call: TRBD2 (5 bases). Germline loops: CDR1 SGHNT, CDR2 YENEEA. Trimming left V 5 bases short and J 4 bases short, with 13 bases between. The CDR3 runs 14 residues. CDR3 residues: CASSPRRNPDTQYF. The CDR3, as DNA: TGTGCCAGCAGCCCCAGGAGGAACCCAGATACGCAGTATTTT. Together with reference TRBV11-3 and TRBJ2-3, the CDR3 gives the full variable domain: EAGVVQSPRYKIIEKKQPVAFWCNPISGHNTLYWYLQNLGQGPELLIRYENEEAVDDSQLPKDRFSAERLKGVDSTLKIQPAELGDSAVYLCASSPRRNPDTQYFGPGTRLTVL.

In its sample, this clone was seen a few times. The chain combines TRBV7-9 with TRBJ1-1; D is unresolved. Germline V gene lookup returns CDR1 SEHNR and CDR2 FQNEAQ (reference sequence). The CDR3 runs 14 residues. The V and J ends lost 2 bases and 4 bases respectively, with 11 bases between them. This chain's CDR3 is CASSLLGVGTEAFF. The CDR3 DNA follows: TGTGCCAGCAGCTTATTGGGAGTGGGCACTGAAGCTTTCTTT.

The rearrangement uses TRBV11-2 and TRBJ2-2; 8 nucleotides line up with TRBD1. With 2 bases clipped from V and 6 bases from J, the junction kept 17 bases outside the gene matches. From germline, CDR1 is SGHAT and CDR2 FQNNGV. The CDR3 has 19 residues. Written as DNA, the CDR3 is TGTGCCAGCAGCTTAAGGATGGGACAGGATAATATTCGGGCCGGGGAGCTGTTTTTT. It codes for CASSLRMGQDNIRAGELFF.

This chain joins TRBV5-6 and TRBJ1-1; 7 nucleotides line up with TRBD1. The CDR3 sequence is 17 residues long. Germline V gives CDR1 SGHDT, CDR2 YYEEEE. After removal of 2 bases from V and 0 bases from J, the junction contained 10 bases not matched to a gene. The CDR3 loop reads CASSFPPRGRVNTEAFF. The CDR3 DNA follows: TGTGCCAGCAGCTTTCCGCCAAGGGGGCGTGTGAACACTGAAGCTTTCTTT.

This clone is a singleton in its sample. The chain has TRBV3-1 (or the pseudogene TRBV3-2) and TRBJ1-2; TRBD1 might be the D (5 bases). The germline gives CDR1 LGHDT, CDR2 YNNKEL (reference sequence). V gave up 1 base and J gave up 4 bases, with 10 bases separating them. This CDR3 spans 14 amino acids. The chain's CDR3 is CASSQADRIYGYTF. CDR3 nucleotide sequence: TGTGCCAGCAGCCAAGCCGACAGAATCTATGGCTACACCTTC.

On this clone: Other nucleotide sequences from this sample produce the same CDR3. The chain uses TRBV2 and TRBJ2-6; D might be TRBD1 (7 bases). V gave up 5 bases and J gave up 1 base, with 9 bases separating them. Germline loops: CDR1 SNHLY, CDR2 FYNNEI. This CDR3 has 15 residues. As DNA, the CDR3 is TGTGCCAGCAGTCCAGGGGGGTCTGGGGCCAACGTCCTGACTTTC. This sequence encodes CASSPGGSGANVLTF.

This sequence joins TRBV11-2 and TRBJ1-5; D is undetermined. Trimming stripped 2 bases from V and 0 bases from J, with 11 bases between. CDR1 is SGHAT and CDR2 is FQNNGV in the germline V gene. The CDR3 totals 16 residues. The CDR3 sequence: CASSLFSSGSNQPQHF. DNA of the CDR3: TGTGCCAGCAGCTTATTCTCGTCGGGTAGCAATCAGCCCCAGCATTTT. Variable domain in full (rest from reference TRBV11-2 and TRBJ1-5): EAGVAQSPRYKIIEKRQSVAFWCNPISGHATLYWYQQILGQGPKLLIQFQNNGVVDDSQLPKDRFSAERLKGVDSTLKIQPAKLEDSAVYLCASSLFSSGSNQPQHFGDGTRLSIL.

As to this clone: The same CDR3 is also encoded by other DNA sequences in this sample. This CDR3 reads CASSLGTGEETQYF. The DNA for the CDR3 is TGCGCCAGCAGCCTAGGGACAGGAGAAGAGACCCAGTACTTC. The chain is built from TRBV5-1 and TRBJ2-5, with TRBD1 identical over 8 bases. V gave up 4 bases and J gave up 3 bases; unmatched junction bases: 5. Germline loops: CDR1 SGHRS, CDR2 YFSETQ. This CDR3 comprises 14 residues.